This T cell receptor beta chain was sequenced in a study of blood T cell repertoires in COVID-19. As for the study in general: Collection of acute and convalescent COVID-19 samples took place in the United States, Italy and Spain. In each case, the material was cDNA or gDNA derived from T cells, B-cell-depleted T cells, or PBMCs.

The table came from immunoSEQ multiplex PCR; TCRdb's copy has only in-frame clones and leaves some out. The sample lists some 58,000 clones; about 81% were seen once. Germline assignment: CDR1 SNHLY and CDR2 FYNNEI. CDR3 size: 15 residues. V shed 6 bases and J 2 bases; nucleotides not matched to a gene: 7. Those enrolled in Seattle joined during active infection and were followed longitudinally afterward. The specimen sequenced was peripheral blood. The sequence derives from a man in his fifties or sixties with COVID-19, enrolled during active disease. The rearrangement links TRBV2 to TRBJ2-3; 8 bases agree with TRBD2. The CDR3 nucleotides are TGTGCCAGCAGCCCCAAGCGGGAGTCCACAGATACGCAGTATTTT. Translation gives CASSPKRESTDTQYF.